A single sample gave rise to the 14 T cell receptor beta chains below, sequenced in a study of Ad26.COV2.S vaccination and SARS-CoV-2 variants. Treatment given: some 20 received Ad26.COV2.S at low or high dose, single or two shots; 5 received placebo; per-sample allocation not given. Material that was analyzed had been drawn on day 63 after the first vaccine or placebo injection. Produced via immunoSEQ multiplex PCR; TCRdb's table is partial and in-frame only. The data show hundreds of thousands of clones, 89% seen once. The sample here was peripheral blood, taken in a trial of Ad26.COV2.S vaccine versus placebo. These receptors were taken from a person between 18 and 65 years old who received the Ad26.COV2.S COVID-19 vaccine or a placebo.

The chain joins TRBV9 to TRBJ2-2; 10 bases are shared with TRBD1. The CDR3 has 19 amino acids. The germline CDR1 and CDR2 sequences are SGDLS and YYNGEE. J was trimmed by 4 bases and V by 4 bases; bases with no gene match: 16. In DNA, the CDR3 is TGTGCCAGCAGCCCCGGGACAGGGGATAGACGATGGGGCACCGGGGAGCTGTTTTTT. The encoded protein is CASSPGTGDRRWGTGELFF.

The rearrangement uses TRBV19 and TRBJ2-5; weak D call: TRBD1 (6 bases). Germline-derived CDR1 and CDR2 are LNHDA and SQIVND (reference sequence). This CDR3 contains 13 residues. V lost 5 bases and J lost 5, with 12 bases in between. The CDR3 sequence: CASSLGAVETQYF. For the CDR3, the DNA is TGTGCCAGTAGTCTGGGGGCGGTCGAGACCCAGTACTTC.

To note about this clone: Additional DNA sequences in this sample encode the identical CDR3. V gene TRBV19 combines with J gene TRBJ1-1; D unclear. The CDR3 is made up of 13 amino acids. V gave up 5 bases and J gave up 1 base, with 8 bases separating them. Germline values: CDR1 LNHDA, CDR2 SQIVND (reference sequence). The CDR3 DNA reads TGTGCCAGTAGTCCGCGACAGAACACTGAAGCTTTCTTT. Protein product: CASSPRQNTEAFF.

The count of this clone is one. Other nucleotide sequences from this sample produce the same CDR3. The chain links TRBV7-2 to TRBJ2-3; maybe TRBD2 (6 bases). The germline CDR1 and CDR2 sequences are SGHTA and FQGNSA. Trimming removed 5 bases from V and 0 bases from J, with 9 bases in between. The CDR3 spans 14 residues. CDR3 in DNA: TGTGCCAGCAGCACCCGGGGGAGCACAGATACGCAGTATTTT. It is translated as CASSTRGSTDTQYF.

Comments on this clone: A read error may account for a junction end that differs from germline. This chain uses TRBV6-2 or TRBV6-3 with TRBJ2-5; TRBD2 matches at 10 bases. This CDR3 spans 16 amino acids. Germline V lookup: CDR1 MNHEY, CDR2 SVGEGT. The CDR3 DNA is TGTGCCAGCAGTAACTCCCTAGCGGGAGTTGGAGAGACCCAGTACTTC. Residues: CASSNSLAGVGETQYF.

The chain recombines TRBV7-8 with TRBJ1-2, with D perhaps matching TRBD1 (6 bases). The germline V gene has CDR1 SGHVS and CDR2 FQNEAQ. V lost 5 bases and J 2 bases, leaving 9 bases between the germline ends. The CDR3 length is 13 residues. This chain's CDR3 is CASSQDRNYGYTF. The CDR3 DNA sequence: TGTGCCAGCAGCCAGGACAGAAACTATGGCTACACCTTC.

The rearrangement links TRBV7-9 to TRBJ2-6, with TRBD1 as a possible D gene (5 bases). V dropped 8 bases and J dropped 2 bases, with 10 bases sitting between them. Germline lookup yields CDR1 SEHNR and CDR2 FQNEAQ (reference sequence). The CDR3 runs to 14 residues. CDR3 loop: CASDRQTGANVLTF. The CDR3, as DNA: TGTGCCAGCGACAGACAGACTGGGGCCAACGTCCTGACTTTC.

V and J are TRBV7-8 and TRBJ1-1; D remains ambiguous. Germline loops: CDR1 SGHVS, CDR2 FQNEAQ. V gave up 5 bases and J gave up 0 bases, with 16 bases separating them. This CDR3 is 16 amino acids long. The CDR3 reads CASSPPGRRLNTEAFF. The CDR3 DNA reads TGTGCCAGCAGCCCCCCCGGGAGGAGATTGAACACTGAAGCTTTCTTT.

This chain uses TRBV2 with TRBJ1-4, with D possibly matching TRBD1 (5 bases). Germline lookup yields CDR1 SNHLY and CDR2 FYNNEI. This CDR3 region has 13 residues. Trimming stripped 4 bases from V and 8 bases from J, with 11 bases between. The CDR3 DNA reads TGTGCCAGCAGTGGGGCAGGGACGGAAAAACTGTTTTTT. Amino acid sequence: CASSGAGTEKLFF.

This chain links TRBV30 with TRBJ1-4; no reliable D call. The V gene lost 0 bases and the J gene lost 4 bases, with 9 bases spanning the gap. Germline V CDR1 and CDR2: GTSNPN, SVGIG (reference sequence). The CDR3 spans 14 residues. The CDR3 DNA reads TGTGCCTGGAGTGTAGGCAGCAGTAATGAAAAACTGTTTTTT. This sequence encodes CAWSVGSSNEKLFF.

The V call is TRBV21-1, the J call TRBJ2-1; TRBD1 was called by the table and not checked on the DNA. TRBV21-1 is given as a pseudogene. This CDR3 has 12 residues. The CDR3 protein is CASAGQGNEQFF. The DNA of the CDR3 is TGTGCCAGCGCGGGACAGGGCAATGAGCAGTTCTTC.

The CDR3 is CASSIDRDRGDYEQYF. As DNA, the CDR3 is TGTGCCAGTAGTATAGACCGGGACAGGGGCGACTACGAGCAGTACTTC. This rearrangement joins TRBV19 to TRBJ2-7, with 10 nucleotides matching TRBD1. This CDR3 has 16 amino acids. Germline lookup yields CDR1 LNHDA and CDR2 SQIVND (reference sequence). J was trimmed by 3 bases and V by 0 bases; bases with no gene match: 5. Together with reference TRBV19 and TRBJ2-7, the CDR3 gives the full variable domain: DGGITQSPKYLFRKEGQNVTLSCEQNLNHDAMYWYRQDPGQGLRLIYYSQIVNDFQKGDIAEGYSVSREKKESFPLTVTSAQKNPTAFYLCASSIDRDRGDYEQYFGPGTRLTVT.

J is TRBJ2-7 and V is TRBV2; D might be TRBD2 (5 bases). Trimming pared 5 bases from V and 9 bases from J, leaving 17 bases between. The CDR3 spans 13 residues. Per germline, CDR1 SNHLY and CDR2 FYNNEI. CDR3 coding DNA: TGTGCCAGCAGTCCTTTCTCACCGGGAAGGCAGTACTTC. It codes for CASSPFSPGRQYF.

The rearrangement uses TRBV30 and TRBJ1-1; D may be TRBD1 (5 bases). Germline V gene lookup returns CDR1 GTSNPN and CDR2 SVGIG (reference sequence). The V gene lost 5 bases and the J gene lost 4 bases, with 8 bases spanning the gap. This CDR3 spans 11 amino acids. CDR3 bases: TGTGCCTGGGGGACGGGCACTGAAGCTTTCTTT. This encodes CAWGTGTEAFF.